This T cell receptor (beta chain) derives from a study of CD8+ T cells in alopecia areata. Sorting separated CD25+CD127- cells from the CD4+ cells of four or five patients. Alopecia areata patients had lesional scalp punch biopsies and peripheral blood taken from them. PBMC-derived CD4+ and CD8+ T cells were sorted. On this clone itself: Its specificity is not known.

Study outcomes and limitations: It was less clear whether patients shared TCRs than it was in mice, possibly because of HLA. For lesional scalp, especially alopecia totalis/universalis, clonality was higher than in normal scalp.

Extracted RNA was reverse transcribed, and the resulting cDNA served as sequencing template. Profiled with immunoSEQ multiplex PCR; TCRdb holds only in-frame clones, not every one. The sample yields some 20,000 clones, less than 70% seen once. Germline-derived CDR1 and CDR2 are MDHEN and SYDVKM. This CDR3 is built from 18 residues. Trimming took 3 bases from V and 8 from J, leaving 29 bases between them. This chain uses TRBV28 with TRBJ2-7; D might be TRBD1 or TRBD2, each matching 6 bases. The sequencing input was CD4+ Tregs sorted from blood. The sequence came from a human donor with alopecia areata. This CDR3 is CASSLRGEVAHSWGQQYF. The CDR3 DNA reads TGTGCCAGCAGTTTGAGGGGGGAGGTAGCACACTCCTGGGGTCAGCAGTACTTC.